This T cell receptor beta chain was captured in a study of neurological immune-mediated disorders. This clonotype was seen at least ten times. The CDR3 loop spans 16 amino acids. V lost 2 bases and J lost 1, with 14 bases in between. Germline loops: CDR1 SGHTA, CDR2 FQGTGA. Indicated time point: longitudinal time-point 1 (baseline). The team produced cDNA through 5'RACE using 10-nucleotide random UMIs. TCRdb reprocessed the 5' RACE reads with MiXCR, giving one entry per CDR3 protein. The top ten clones hold more than 6.5% of a sample with tens of thousands of distinct CDR3 sequences, roughly 10% of them seen once.

This chain connects TRBV7-3 to TRBJ2-5, with TRBD2 as a possible D gene (7 bases). Specimen: PBMCs. The TCR originated in a male donor with HTLV-1-associated myelopathy (HAM/TSP). CDR3 protein: CASSLGGGVGQETQYF. CDR3 DNA sequence: TGTGCCAGCAGCTTAGGGGGGGGCGTAGGCCAAGAGACCCAGTACTTC.